This is a list of T cell receptor beta chains from one sample in a study of blood T cell repertoires in COVID-19. TCRdb's table, derived via immunoSEQ multiplex PCR, lists solely in-frame clones and lacks some. The sample lists 150,000 or so clones, 65% to 85% seen once, with approximately 13% in the top ten. Sequenced sample: peripheral blood. The receptors stem from a man between 60 and 75 years old with active or convalescent COVID-19. CDR3s include the opening cysteine and the closing phenylalanine or tryptophan. The D gene is left open where the match is weak. Expanded clones are given a class, and other clones once, few, many or no size at all.

.	TRBV7-3	TRBD1	TRBJ2-5	CASSPSPDREQETQYF	TGTGCCAGCAGCCCATCCCCTGACAGGGAACAAGAGACCCAGTACTTC
.	TRBV30	.	TRBJ1-1	CAWSVVANTEAFF	TGTGCCTGGAGTGTAGTAGCAAACACTGAAGCTTTCTTT
.	TRBV13	TRBD2	TRBJ2-7	CASSLAGTSGWSSYEQYF	TGTGCCAGCAGCTTAGCTGGGACTAGCGGGTGGAGCTCCTACGAGCAGTACTTC
.	TRBV5-1	TRBD1	TRBJ2-1	CASSTDRVQGNEQFF	TGCGCCAGCAGCACGGACAGGGTACAAGGCAATGAGCAGTTCTTC
few	TRBV7-9	TRBD1	TRBJ1-6	CASQVVGTENSPLHF	TGTGCCAGCCAGGTTGTCGGGACAGAGAATTCACCCCTCCACTTT
once	TRBV30	.	TRBJ2-3	CAAAASTDTQYF	TGTGCGGCGGCGGCTAGCACAGATACGCAGTATTTT
few	TRBV20-1	.	TRBJ2-2	CSASSGLNTGELFF	TGCAGTGCTAGTTCGGGATTGAACACCGGGGAGCTGTTTTTT
.	TRBV2	.	TRBJ2-1	CASTRNSENEQFF	TGTGCCAGTACCCGGAATAGCGAAAATGAGCAGTTCTTC
.	TRBV5-1	.	TRBJ2-1	CASRPLVAYNEQFF	TGCGCCAGCAGACCCCTAGTGGCGTACAATGAGCAGTTCTTC
.	TRBV6-4	TRBD1	TRBJ1-2	CASRPTGTGGYGSDGYTF	TGTGCCAGCAGACCGACCGGGACAGGGGGTTATGGGTCGGATGGCTACACCTTC
.	TRBV18	.	TRBJ1-2	CASSPISEEGYTF	TGTGCCAGCTCACCGATTTCAGAGGAGGGCTACACCTTC
.	TRBV28	.	TRBJ1-1	CASSLGAEAFF	TGTGCCAGCAGTTTGGGGGCCGAAGCTTTCTTT
.	TRBV28	.	TRBJ1-2	CASGRISKGYGYTF	TGTGCCAGCGGTCGGATCTCAAAGGGGTATGGCTACACCTTC
.	TRBV30	.	TRBJ1-1	CAWKGARAFF	TGTGCCTGGAAAGGGGCGCGAGCTTTCTTT
.	TRBV4-3	TRBD2	TRBJ2-1	CASSPGHWGLAGGPDHNEQFF	TGCGCCAGCAGCCCTGGACACTGGGGACTAGCGGGAGGGCCCGATCACAATGAGCAGTTCTTC
.	TRBV7-2	TRBD2	TRBJ2-3	CASSESGSPDTQYF	TGTGCCAGCAGCGAGAGCGGGAGTCCAGATACGCAGTATTTT
.	TRBV7-2	TRBD2	TRBJ2-7	CASRAGTSGRISHEQYF	TGTGCCAGCAGGGCAGGGACTAGCGGGAGGATAAGCCACGAGCAGTACTTC
few	TRBV6-1	TRBD1	TRBJ2-7	CASSERAGQGYLAEQYF	TGTGCCAGCAGTGAGCGCGCCGGACAGGGGTACTTGGCCGAGCAGTACTTC
.	TRBV5-5	TRBD2	TRBJ2-1	CASSFWREFPGEQFF	TGTGCCAGCAGCTTTTGGCGGGAGTTCCCCGGTGAGCAGTTCTTC
.	TRBV15	TRBD1	TRBJ2-2	CATTLDRDGTGELFF	TGTGCCACCACCCTAGACAGGGATGGCACCGGGGAGCTGTTTTTT
.	TRBV28	.	TRBJ2-7	CASKPATVSYEQYF	TGTGCCAGCAAACCCGCGACAGTTTCCTACGAGCAGTACTTC
.	TRBV18	TRBD1	TRBJ2-7	CASSPNRGDEQYF	TGTGCCAGCTCACCCAACAGGGGGGACGAGCAGTACTTC
.	TRBV14	.	TRBJ1-6	CASSQEGEYSPLHF	TGTGCCAGCAGCCAAGAGGGCGAGTATTCACCCCTCCACTTT
.	TRBV7-2	TRBD1	TRBJ1-2	CASSPGTGGSYGYTF	TGTGCCAGCAGCCCTGGGACAGGGGGCAGCTATGGCTACACCTTC
.	TRBV19	TRBD2	TRBJ2-3	CATASGGSPDTQYF	TGTGCCACCGCTAGCGGGGGATCCCCAGATACGCAGTATTTT
.	TRBV27	TRBD2	TRBJ2-3	CASTRGGEGLITDTQYF	TGTGCCAGCACCCGCGGGGGGGAGGGCCTTATCACAGATACGCAGTATTTT
.	TRBV6-5	TRBD1	TRBJ1-2	CASSGQGRLSGYTF	TGTGCCAGCTCGGGACAGGGGAGATTAAGTGGCTACACCTTC
once	TRBV5-4	.	TRBJ2-7	CASSSSLLAHEQYF	TGTGCCAGCAGCTCGTCATTACTAGCCCACGAGCAGTACTTC
.	TRBV7-9	.	TRBJ1-4	CASSLEDEKLFF	TGTGCCAGCAGCTTGGAGGATGAAAAACTGTTTTTT
.	TRBV7-3	TRBD2	TRBJ2-1	CASSVGLAGDEQFF	TGTGCCAGCAGCGTAGGACTAGCGGGAGACGAGCAGTTCTTC
.	TRBV28	.	TRBJ2-7	CASSLTSGEIYEQYF	TGTGCCAGCAGTTTGACCAGCGGCGAAATCTACGAGCAGTACTTC
.	TRBV5-4	TRBD2	TRBJ2-3	CASSLKLAVDTQYF	TGTGCCAGCAGCTTGAAACTAGCGGTAGATACGCAGTATTTT
.	TRBV27	.	TRBJ1-2	CASSSYGPSGGYTF	TGTGCCAGCAGTTCCTACGGACCTTCGGGAGGCTACACCTTC
few	TRBV7-2	TRBD2	TRBJ2-5	CASSLGASGKETQYF	TGTGCCAGCAGCTTAGGGGCTAGCGGGAAAGAGACCCAGTACTTC
.	TRBV28	TRBD2	TRBJ2-1	CASSLGGLAEQFF	TGTGCCAGCAGTTTAGGGGGACTAGCGGAGCAGTTCTTC
.	TRBV15	.	TRBJ2-3	CATSRDLGGHAGNTDTQYF	TGTGCCACCAGCAGAGATTTGGGAGGACACGCCGGGAACACAGATACGCAGTATTTT
.	TRBV7-2	.	TRBJ2-1	CASSLAGARREQFF	TGTGCCAGCAGCTTAGCGGGCGCCAGACGTGAGCAGTTCTTC
once	TRBV11-1	TRBD1	TRBJ2-1	CASTGASYNEQFF	TGTGCTTCTACAGGGGCTTCCTACAATGAGCAGTTCTTC
.	TRBV6-1	TRBD1	TRBJ1-1	CASSEALGQGYTEAFF	TGTGCCAGCAGTGAAGCTTTGGGACAGGGTTACACTGAAGCTTTCTTT
.	TRBV5-5	TRBD2	TRBJ2-1	CASRPTSDYNEQFF	TGTGCCAGCAGGCCTACTAGCGACTACAATGAGCAGTTCTTC
.	TRBV6-5	.	TRBJ2-3	CASTGGRTDTQYF	TGTGCCAGCACGGGGGGCCGCACAGATACGCAGTATTTT
.	TRBV5-5	.	TRBJ1-6	CASSSGLSNSPLHF	TGTGCCAGCAGTTCGGGACTCAGTAATTCACCCCTCCACTTT
.	TRBV4-2	.	TRBJ1-5	CASSQVDRANQPQHF	TGTGCCAGCAGCCAAGTCGACAGAGCTAATCAGCCCCAGCATTTT